These 20 T cell receptor beta chains share one sample of origin, sequenced in a study of blood T cell repertoires in COVID-19. Assay: immunoSEQ multiplex PCR; the TCRdb copy retains only in-frame clones and omits some. This table holds hundreds of thousands of clones, almost 85% found once. What was sequenced was peripheral blood. Every receptor here comes from a man in his fifties with active or convalescent COVID-19.

The CDR3 DNA is TGTGCCAGCAGCCGCTCCGGGACAGGCGGCGGCTACACCTTC. This sequence encodes CASSRSGTGGGYTF. The rearrangement links TRBV3-1 (or the pseudogene TRBV3-2) to TRBJ1-2, with TRBD1 matching over 8 bases. Germline V gene sequence: CDR1 LGHDT, CDR2 YNNKEL (reference sequence). This CDR3 is 14 amino acids long. The J segment lost 8 bases and the V segment lost 4 bases, leaving 9 bases of the junction unmatched.

The rearrangement links TRBV3-1 (or the pseudogene TRBV3-2) to TRBJ2-2; D is possibly TRBD1 (6 bases). CDR1 and CDR2 (germline): LGHDT, YNNKEL (reference sequence). This CDR3 contains 16 residues. Trimming shortened V by 2 bases and J by 0 bases, and 10 bases separated the two germline ends. DNA for the CDR3: TGTGCCAGCAGCCAATTGAGGACAGCGAACACCGGGGAGCTGTTTTTT. This translates into CASSQLRTANTGELFF.

This chain links TRBV7-9 with TRBJ2-1; the D gene is possibly TRBD2 (6 bases). The CDR3 consists of 15 residues. V was pared by 4 bases and J by 8 bases, with 18 bases between. Germline V gives CDR1 SEHNR, CDR2 FQNEAQ (reference sequence). The CDR3 sequence: CASSSLPGLSYEQFF. The CDR3 nucleotides read TGTGCCAGCAGCTCCCTTCCGGGACTTTCTTATGAGCAGTTCTTC.

J is TRBJ1-2 and V is TRBV5-5; TRBD1 might be the D (5 bases). The CDR3 sequence is 13 residues long. The germline CDR1 and CDR2 sequences are SGHKS and YYEKEE (reference sequence). V shed 0 bases and J shed 2 bases, with 5 bases lying between them. CDR3 loop: CASSLGGNYGYTF. CDR3 nucleotides: TGTGCCAGCAGCTTGGGGGGCAACTATGGCTACACCTTC.

The rearrangement joins TRBV19 to TRBJ2-2; possibly TRBD2 for D (5 bases). Germline V gene sequence: CDR1 LNHDA, CDR2 SQIVND (reference sequence). V was cut by 6 bases and J by 6 bases, with 14 bases left in between. This CDR3 has 14 amino acids. CDR3 sequence reads: CASSYTRVAGELFF. The CDR3 DNA reads as TGTGCCAGTAGCTATACTAGGGTCGCCGGGGAGCTGTTTTTT.

V and J are TRBV27 and TRBJ1-2; 7 nucleotides line up with TRBD1. Germline CDR1 and CDR2: MNHEY and SMNVEV (reference sequence). This CDR3 comprises 16 residues. The trim removed 5 bases at V and 3 bases at J, leaving 12 bases unmatched. In DNA, the CDR3 is TGTGCCAGCAGTCCATCAACAGGGGCCTTACACTATGGCTACACCTTC. It encodes CASSPSTGALHYGYTF.

The chain employs TRBV20-1 and TRBJ2-1; 14 bases agree with TRBD2. Trimming took 3 bases from V and 1 from J; bases not matched to a gene: 17. The CDR3 has 21 amino acids. Germline V CDR1 and CDR2: DFQATT, SNEGSKA (reference sequence). DNA of the CDR3: TGCAGTGCTAGTTTGGCCCTGGCTGGGACTAGCGGGAGTGGTTCCTACAATGAGCAGTTCTTC. It yields the protein CSASLALAGTSGSGSYNEQFF.

The chain's CDR3 is CASSPGASGRNEQFF. CDR3 nucleotide sequence: TGTGCCAGCAGCCCAGGGGCTAGCGGGAGAAATGAGCAGTTCTTC. This chain connects TRBV11-2 to TRBJ2-1; 10 nucleotides agree with TRBD2. Germline loops: CDR1 SGHAT, CDR2 FQNNGV. This CDR3 has 15 residues. V shed 5 bases and J 7 bases; nucleotides not matched to a gene: 8.

This chain links TRBV4-1 with TRBJ1-1, with 8 bases that match TRBD1. The germline CDR1 and CDR2 sequences are MGHRA and YSYEKL. The CDR3 length is 18 residues. J lost 5 bases, V lost 0 bases, and 14 bases had no gene match. The CDR3 region is CASSQEVGRGLAGTEAFF. The CDR3 DNA is TGCGCCAGCAGCCAAGAGGTCGGCAGGGGGCTGGCGGGGACTGAAGCTTTCTTT.

The CDR3 coding sequence is TGTGCCAGCAGCTTGGCGACAGTTAACTATGGCTACACCTTC. Its protein is CASSLATVNYGYTF. V usage is TRBV5-4 and J usage is TRBJ1-2; D is possibly TRBD1 (5 bases). V was pared by 0 bases and J by 1 base, with 7 bases between. Looked up from germline, CDR1 is SGHNT and CDR2 is YYREEE (reference sequence). The CDR3 is 14 residues long. The full variable domain, its missing parts supplied by reference TRBV5-4 and TRBJ1-2, is ETGVTQSPTHLIKTRGQQVTLRCSSQSGHNTVSWYQQALGQGPQFIFQYYREEENGRGNFPPRFSGLQFPNYSSELNVNALELDDSALYLCASSLATVNYGYTFGSGTRLTVV.

The rearrangement links TRBV29-1 to TRBJ2-3, with 10 positions matching TRBD2. The CDR3 runs to 18 residues. Germline V CDR1 and CDR2: SQVTM, ANQGSEA. The V and J ends lost 4 bases and 2 bases, in that order; junction bases with no gene match: 15. The CDR3 here is CSVVASGRGTGITDTQYF. The DNA for the CDR3 is TGCAGCGTTGTCGCGAGCGGGAGGGGAACCGGGATCACAGATACGCAGTATTTT.

V gene TRBV7-9 combines with J gene TRBJ2-4, with a possible D match to TRBD2 (5 bases). Germline V lookup: CDR1 SEHNR, CDR2 FQNEAQ (reference sequence). Trimming removed 0 bases at V and 0 bases at J, with 12 bases between. This CDR3 contains 17 residues. CDR3 residues: CASSLAGSTLAKNIQYF. CDR3 DNA: TGTGCCAGCAGCTTAGCAGGGAGCACCCTAGCCAAAAACATTCAGTACTTC.

The V gene is TRBV28, the J gene TRBJ2-3; tentatively, D is TRBD2 (5 bases). The germline gives CDR1 MDHEN, CDR2 SYDVKM. The V gene lost 3 bases and the J gene lost 2 bases, with 9 bases spanning the gap. This CDR3 is built from 14 residues. Here the CDR3 DNA reads TGTGCCAGCAGTTTTGAGCGGTACACAGATACGCAGTATTTT. It is translated as CASSFERYTDTQYF.

The rearrangement joins TRBV12-3 or TRBV12-4 to TRBJ2-3, with TRBD2 matching over 13 bases. This CDR3 comprises 13 residues. V lost 5 bases and J lost 14; bases outside the gene matches: 7. CDR3 region: CASSPTSGRGPYF. The CDR3 bases are TGTGCCAGCAGTCCAACTAGCGGGAGGGGGCCGTATTTT.

This clone showed up just a few times. This specimen includes other DNA sequences encoding the same CDR3. CDR3 protein: CAWSVRENQPQHF. For the CDR3, the DNA is TGTGCCTGGAGTGTACGGGAAAATCAGCCCCAGCATTTT. The chain combines TRBV30 with TRBJ1-5; D call uncertain. Germline CDR1 GTSNPN, CDR2 SVGIG (reference sequence). Trimming cost V 0 bases and J 4 bases, with 7 bases left between them. This CDR3 contains 13 residues.

CDR3 residues: CASSIRQINQPQHF. CDR3 nucleotides: TGTGCCAGTAGTATCCGACAGATCAATCAGCCCCAGCATTTT. This rearrangement joins TRBV19 to TRBJ1-5; maybe TRBD1 (5 bases). CDR1 is LNHDA, CDR2 SQIVND, per germline (reference sequence). Trimming stripped 3 bases from V and 3 bases from J, with 9 bases between. CDR3 length equals 14 residues. Full variable domain (outside the CDR3, taken from reference TRBV19 and TRBJ1-5): DGGITQSPKYLFRKEGQNVTLSCEQNLNHDAMYWYRQDPGQGLRLIYYSQIVNDFQKGDIAEGYSVSREKKESFPLTVTSAQKNPTAFYLCASSIRQINQPQHFGDGTRLSIL.

This rearrangement joins TRBV28 to TRBJ1-6; D is unresolved. This CDR3 is 15 amino acids long. From germline, CDR1 is MDHEN and CDR2 SYDVKM. V was pared by 3 bases and J by 5 bases, with 11 bases between. The CDR3 loop is CASSLFVTDNSPLHF. CDR3 bases: TGTGCCAGCAGTTTGTTTGTAACGGATAATTCACCCCTCCACTTT. Full variable domain (remainder filled in from reference TRBV28 and TRBJ1-6): DVKVTQSSRYLVKRTGEKVFLECVQDMDHENMFWYRQDPGLGLRLIYFSYDVKMKEKGDIPEGYSVSREKKERFSLILESASTNQTSMYLCASSLFVTDNSPLHFGNGTRLTVT.

In this sample, this clone turned up once. The chain carries TRBV5-4 and TRBJ2-3, with 7 bases fitting TRBD1. The CDR3 is 15 amino acids. The germline CDR1 and CDR2 sequences are SGHNT and YYREEE (reference sequence). V was pared by 3 bases and J by 1 base, with 5 bases of the junction left unmatched. The chain's CDR3 is CASSYPGQGTDTQYF. The CDR3 nucleotides read TGTGCCAGCAGCTACCCCGGACAGGGCACAGATACGCAGTATTTT.

The chain uses TRBV2 and TRBJ1-3; D is ambiguous. The germline gives CDR1 SNHLY, CDR2 FYNNEI. This CDR3 region has 17 residues. V was shortened by 3 bases and J by 0 bases, with 15 bases between the two germline ends. For the CDR3, the DNA is TGTGCCAGCAGTGACCCCCAGTTCGCCCGCTCTGGAAACACCATATATTTT. Translated, it gives CASSDPQFARSGNTIYF.

The chain links TRBV19 to TRBJ1-1; TRBD1 matches at 8 bases. From germline, CDR1 is LNHDA and CDR2 SQIVND (reference sequence). The CDR3 sequence is 13 residues long. V was pared by 5 bases and J by 6 bases, with 5 bases of the junction left unmatched. In DNA form, the CDR3 reads TGTGCCAGTAGTCCGCAGGGGGCCTCTGAAGCTTTCTTT. Translated: CASSPQGASEAFF. The full variable domain, completed using reference TRBV19 and TRBJ1-1, is DGGITQSPKYLFRKEGQNVTLSCEQNLNHDAMYWYRQDPGQGLRLIYYSQIVNDFQKGDIAEGYSVSREKKESFPLTVTSAQKNPTAFYLCASSPQGASEAFFGQGTRLTVV.